These 24 T cell receptor beta chains were all obtained from the same sample, sequenced in a study of CD8+ T cells in alopecia areata. cDNA serving as the sequencing template came from extracted, reverse transcribed RNA. Sequencing used immunoSEQ multiplex PCR; TCRdb keeps in-frame clones, though not all of them. This table holds under 130,000 clones, roughly half found once. The sequencing sample was made of CD4+ T cells sorted from blood. The receptors derive from a human donor in good health.

This clone has only a few counts. CDR3 in amino acids: CASTFSGVSYNEQFF. For the CDR3, the DNA is TGTGCCAGCACCTTTAGCGGGGTTTCCTACAATGAGCAGTTCTTC. V and J are TRBV5-4 and TRBJ2-1; TRBD2 aligns across 8 bases. Trimming removed 6 bases from V and 1 base from J; junction bases left unmatched: 6. CDR1 is SGHNT and CDR2 is YYREEE in the germline V gene (reference sequence). The CDR3 length is 15 residues.

The rearrangement uses TRBV5-1 and TRBJ2-3, with TRBD2 matching over 9 bases. CDR3 size: 15 residues. V shed 2 bases and J 2 bases; nucleotides not matched to a gene: 3. CDR1 is SGHRS and CDR2 is YFSETQ in the germline V gene. The CDR3 here is CASSLERGVTDTQYF. The CDR3 DNA follows: TGCGCCAGCAGCTTAGAGCGGGGGGTCACAGATACGCAGTATTTT.

This clone has a count of ten or more. The CDR3: CSVGTDEQYF. As DNA, the CDR3 is TGCAGCGTCGGGACGGACGAGCAGTACTTC. The chain couples TRBV29-1 to TRBJ2-7, with D perhaps matching TRBD1 or TRBD2 (5 bases each). The CDR3 sequence is 10 residues long. Trimming shortened V by 6 bases and J by 5 bases, and 8 bases separated the two germline ends. Germline V gives CDR1 SQVTM, CDR2 ANQGSEA.

V and J are TRBV7-2 and TRBJ1-6, with D unresolved. The length of the CDR3 is 12 residues. V was pared by 4 bases and J by 7 bases, with 5 bases between. CDR1 is SGHTA, CDR2 FQGNSA, per germline. CDR3 coding DNA: TGTGCCAGCAGCTGGCCCAATTCACCCCTCCACTTT. This encodes CASSWPNSPLHF. Full variable domain (missing parts from reference TRBV7-2 and TRBJ1-6): GAGVSQSPSNKVTEKGKDVELRCDPISGHTALYWYRQSLGQGLEFLIYFQGNSAPDKSGLPSDRFSAERTGGSVSTLTIQRTQQEDSAVYLCASSWPNSPLHFGNGTRLTVT.

The chain has TRBV7-2 and TRBJ2-7, with TRBD1 identical over 7 bases. CDR3 size: 15 residues. V was pared by 4 bases and J by 0 bases, with 6 bases of the junction left unmatched. CDR1 is SGHTA, CDR2 FQGNSA, per germline. In nucleotides, the CDR3 is TGTGCCAGCAGCTCGGGACAGTCAAGCTCCTACGAGCAGTACTTC. Its translation is CASSSGQSSSYEQYF. The whole variable domain, filled in from reference TRBV7-2 and TRBJ2-7, reads GAGVSQSPSNKVTEKGKDVELRCDPISGHTALYWYRQSLGQGLEFLIYFQGNSAPDKSGLPSDRFSAERTGGSVSTLTIQRTQQEDSAVYLCASSSGQSSSYEQYFGPGTRLTVT.

The chain uses TRBV25-1 and TRBJ1-1; no reliable D call. Germline CDR1 reads MGHDK; CDR2 reads SYGVNS. The CDR3 extends over 15 amino acids. Trimming took off 2 bases at V and 1 base at J, with 11 bases between the two ends. The CDR3 sequence: CASSEIGRENTEAFF. CDR3 coding DNA: TGTGCCAGCAGTGAAATCGGGCGGGAGAACACTGAAGCTTTCTTT. The full variable domain, its missing parts supplied by reference TRBV25-1 and TRBJ1-1, is EADIYQTPRYLVIGTGKKITLECSQTMGHDKMYWYQQDPGMELHLIHYSYGVNSTEKGDLSSESTVSRIRTEHFPLTLESARPSHTSQYLCASSEIGRENTEAFFGQGTRLTVV.

This clone was seen a few times. This chain joins TRBV29-1 and TRBJ1-1, with unresolved D. Trimming stripped 1 base from V and 0 bases from J, with 6 bases between. Germline V gene data show CDR1 as SQVTM and CDR2 as ANQGSEA. This CDR3 spans 13 amino acids. CDR3 bases: TGCAGCGTTGAAGGGCAGTTGAACACTGAAGCTTTCTTT. It yields the protein CSVEGQLNTEAFF.

The chain recombines TRBV2 with TRBJ2-5; TRBD2 matches 7 bases. CDR1 SNHLY and CDR2 FYNNEI come from the germline V gene. Trimming cost V 8 bases and J 7 bases; bases outside gene matches: 7. The CDR3 spans 12 residues. The CDR3 spells CASGDRGVTQYF. The CDR3 DNA is TGTGCCAGCGGGGACCGGGGGGTGACCCAGTACTTC.

The chain links TRBV28 to TRBJ2-5; D might be TRBD1 (5 bases). Trimming took 5 bases from V and 1 from J, leaving 8 bases between them. The germline gives CDR1 MDHEN, CDR2 SYDVKM. There are 13 residues in the CDR3. Here the CDR3 DNA reads TGTGCCAGCAGTGACAGTGTCCAAGAGACCCAGTACTTC. Residues: CASSDSVQETQYF.

The chain uses TRBV28 and TRBJ1-1; 8 positions agree with TRBD1. The CDR3 covers 15 residues. V lost 5 bases and J lost 4; bases outside the gene matches: 9. Per germline, CDR1 MDHEN and CDR2 SYDVKM. The CDR3 protein is CASSPRGQASTEAFF. The CDR3 bases are TGTGCCAGCAGTCCACGGGGACAGGCGTCCACTGAAGCTTTCTTT.

This clone came up a few times. The chain employs TRBV30 and TRBJ2-5; 8 bases are shared with TRBD2. Germline V gene data show CDR1 as GTSNPN and CDR2 as SVGIG (reference sequence). The CDR3 consists of 14 residues. Trimming cost V 4 bases and J 7 bases; bases outside gene matches: 11. CDR3 in DNA: TGTGCCTGGAACCTCCCCGGGGGGGCCCGGACCCAGTACTTC. Residues: CAWNLPGGARTQYF.

This clone was recorded a few times. A read error is the likely source, as a far larger clone sits one nucleotide away. This chain links TRBV5-5 with TRBJ2-2; D remains ambiguous. Germline CDR1 reads SGHKS; CDR2 reads YYEKEE (reference sequence). Trimming took off 2 bases at V and 7 bases at J, with 9 bases between the two ends. CDR3 size: 13 residues. The CDR3 spells CASSLIEDGELFF. CDR3 nucleotide sequence: TGTGCCAGCAGCTTAATTGAAGACGGGGAGCTGTTTTTT.

This clone was counted a few times. The chain carries TRBV7-2 and TRBJ1-5; D is unresolved. The CDR3 is 16 residues long. V lost 0 bases and J 1 base, leaving 10 bases between the germline ends. Germline V gene sequence: CDR1 SGHTA, CDR2 FQGNSA. As DNA, the CDR3 is TGTGCCAGCAGCTTAGCTTTTCCGGGGAGCAATCAGCCCCAGCATTTT. This gives the protein CASSLAFPGSNQPQHF.

The V gene is TRBV2, the J gene TRBJ2-7, with D perhaps assigned TRBD1 or TRBD2 (6 bases each). This CDR3 has 15 amino acids. CDR1 is SNHLY, CDR2 FYNNEI, per germline. V gave up 4 bases and J gave up 3 bases, with 16 bases separating them. The DNA for the CDR3 is TGTGCCAGCAGTGGCCTGACAAGGGGGGTCTACGAGCAGTACTTC. Translating gives CASSGLTRGVYEQYF.

V gene TRBV30 combines with J gene TRBJ1-5, with no clear D. Trimming left V 0 bases short and J 2 bases short, with 8 bases between. Germline V gene sequence: CDR1 GTSNPN, CDR2 SVGIG (reference sequence). This CDR3 has 14 amino acids. For the CDR3, the DNA is TGTGCCTGGAGTGTACTGGAGGGCAATCAGCCCCAGCATTTT. Amino acids: CAWSVLEGNQPQHF. Full variable domain (missing parts from reference TRBV30 and TRBJ1-5): SQTIHQWPATLVQPVGSPLSLECTVEGTSNPNLYWYRQAAGRGLQLLFYSVGIGQISSEVPQNLSASRPQDRQFILSSKKLLLSDSGFYLCAWSVLEGNQPQHFGDGTRLSIL.

The V gene is TRBV29-1, the J gene TRBJ2-5, with 10 bases that match TRBD2. The ends lost 7 bases at V and 3 bases at J; junction bases unmatched: 5. CDR3 length: 13 amino acids. Per the germline V gene, CDR1 is SQVTM and CDR2 is ANQGSEA. DNA of the CDR3: TGCAGCGCCCGGGGACTAGCGAAAGAGACCCAGTACTTC. Its protein is CSARGLAKETQYF.

V and J are TRBV11-2 and TRBJ2-3; possible D gene TRBD1, 5 bases. CDR1 and CDR2 from the germline V gene are SGHAT and FQNNGV. CDR3 length equals 17 residues. V lost 5 bases to trimming and J lost 1 base, with 19 bases between them. The CDR3 region is CASSLQFSGQGTDTQYF. For the CDR3, the DNA is TGTGCCAGCAGCCTTCAATTTTCAGGGCAGGGCACAGATACGCAGTATTTT.

The gene calls are TRBV4-3 and TRBJ2-3, with D perhaps matching TRBD2 (5 bases). Trimming cost V 4 bases and J 3 bases, with 14 bases left between them. This CDR3 has 15 amino acids. Germline assignment: CDR1 LGHNA and CDR2 YSLEER. In DNA form, the CDR3 reads TGCGCCAGCAGCCCCCGAAGGGAGTTGACAGATACGCAGTATTTT. Protein: CASSPRRELTDTQYF.

This chain uses TRBV5-6 with TRBJ2-5, with D uncertain. The V end lost 2 bases, the J end lost 5 bases, and 10 bases lay between the germline ends. Per germline, CDR1 SGHDT and CDR2 YYEEEE. The CDR3 is made up of 13 amino acids. This CDR3 is CASSFGVQETQYF. For the CDR3, the DNA is TGTGCCAGCAGCTTTGGGGTTCAGGAGACCCAGTACTTC. Supplemented by reference TRBV5-6 and TRBJ2-5, the full variable domain reads DAGVTQSPTHLIKTRGQQVTLRCSPKSGHDTVSWYQQALGQGPQFIFQYYEEEERQRGNFPDRFSGHQFPNYSSELNVNALLLGDSALYLCASSFGVQETQYFGPGTRLLVL.

The chain combines TRBV9 with TRBJ2-7; TRBD2 matches at 9 bases. From germline, CDR1 is SGDLS and CDR2 YYNGEE. Trimming removed 0 bases from V and 1 base from J; junction bases left unmatched: 5. This CDR3 has 16 amino acids. CDR3 sequence reads: CASSVAPAGGSYEQYF. The CDR3 DNA reads as TGTGCCAGCAGCGTAGCTCCAGCGGGGGGTTCCTACGAGCAGTACTTC.

The chain links TRBV10-3 to TRBJ2-7; TRBD1 matches at 7 bases. Unmatched junction bases numbered 2, after V lost 10 bases and J lost 2 bases. This CDR3 comprises 11 residues. The germline V gene encodes CDR1 ENHRY and CDR2 SYGVKD. CDR3 sequence: CATGQAYEQYF. CDR3 DNA sequence: TGTGCCACCGGACAGGCCTACGAGCAGTACTTC.

This clone was found a few times. The chain employs TRBV13 and TRBJ2-5, with 7 bases aligning to TRBD1. Germline assignment: CDR1 PRHDT and CDR2 FYEKMQ (reference sequence). There are 15 residues in the CDR3. V dropped 5 bases and J dropped 4; count of bases not matched to a gene: 10. CDR3 sequence: CASSTSTGSRETQYF. DNA for the CDR3: TGTGCCAGCAGCACGTCGACAGGGTCGCGAGAGACCCAGTACTTC.

The rearrangement joins TRBV29-1 to TRBJ1-2; D is undetermined. The CDR3 is 14 residues long. Germline loops: CDR1 SQVTM, CDR2 ANQGSEA. CDR3 bases: TGCGCCCTGGCCCCTCGGCAGGCTAACTATGGCTACACCTTC. Protein sequence: CALAPRQANYGYTF. The variable domain in full, completed from reference TRBV29-1 and TRBJ1-2, reads SAVISQKPSRDICQRGTSLTIQCQVDSQVTMMFWYRQQPGQSLTLIATANQGSEATYESGFVIDKFPISRPNLTFSTLTVSNMSPEDSSIYLCALAPRQANYGYTFGSGTRLTVV.

In its sample, this clone was seen a few times. V is TRBV14 and J is TRBJ1-4; tentatively, D is TRBD1 (5 bases). CDR1 is SGHDN and CDR2 is FVKESK in the germline V gene. The CDR3 sequence is 15 residues long. V lost 6 bases to trimming and J lost 3 bases, with 14 bases between them. The CDR3 is CASSNRIRANEKLFF. The CDR3 DNA reads as TGTGCCAGCAGTAACAGGATTCGGGCTAATGAAAAACTGTTTTTT.